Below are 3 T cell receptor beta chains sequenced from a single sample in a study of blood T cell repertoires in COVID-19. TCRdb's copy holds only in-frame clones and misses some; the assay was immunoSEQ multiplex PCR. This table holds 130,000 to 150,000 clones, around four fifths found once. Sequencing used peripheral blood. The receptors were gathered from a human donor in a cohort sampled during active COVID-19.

In DNA, the CDR3 is TGTGCCAGTAGTACGACAGGGCAGAACACTGAAGCTTTCTTT. Its translation is CASSTTGQNTEAFF. The chain joins TRBV19 to TRBJ1-1; 7 positions match TRBD1. The CDR3 length is 14 residues. V lost 4 bases, J lost 1 base, and 3 bases stayed unmatched. Germline V gene sequence: CDR1 LNHDA, CDR2 SQIVND (reference sequence).

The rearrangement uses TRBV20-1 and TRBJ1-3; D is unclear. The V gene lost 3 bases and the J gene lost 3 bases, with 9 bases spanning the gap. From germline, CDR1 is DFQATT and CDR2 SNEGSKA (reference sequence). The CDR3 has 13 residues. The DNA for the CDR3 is TGCAGTGCTAGTCAGGCCGTTGGAAACACCATATATTTT. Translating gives CSASQAVGNTIYF.

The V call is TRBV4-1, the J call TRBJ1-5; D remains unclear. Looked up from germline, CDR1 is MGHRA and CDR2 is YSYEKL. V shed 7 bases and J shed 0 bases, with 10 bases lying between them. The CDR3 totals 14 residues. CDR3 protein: CASTDPSSNQPQHF. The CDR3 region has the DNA TGCGCCAGCACCGATCCGAGTAGCAATCAGCCCCAGCATTTT.